A single sample is the source of the 21 T cell receptor beta chains below, sequenced in a study of radiation and T cells in renal cell carcinoma. Time point in this sample: blood 4 weeks post-SBRT, at nephrectomy. The treatment denotes: 15 Gy SBRT to primary tumor, nephrectomy 4 weeks later. Clones were read by immunoSEQ multiplex PCR, and TCRdb kept only the in-frame ones, dropping some. The sample has about 76,000 clones, about nine tenths seen once. The source material was blood, sampled from a patient whose treatment included radiotherapy and nephrectomy. These receptors came from a woman aged 65 to 85 with renal cell carcinoma.

The chain carries TRBV19 and TRBJ1-1; unclear D gene. From germline, CDR1 is LNHDA and CDR2 SQIVND (reference sequence). V was trimmed by 6 bases and J by 1 base, leaving 6 bases between them. CDR3 length: 12 residues. CDR3: CASSLRNTEAFF. CDR3 bases: TGTGCCAGTAGCCTAAGGAACACTGAAGCTTTCTTT.

The V gene is TRBV30, the J gene TRBJ2-1; D remains ambiguous. This CDR3 comprises 13 residues. Trimming took off 2 bases at V and 6 bases at J, with 11 bases between the two ends. The germline gives CDR1 GTSNPN, CDR2 SVGIG (reference sequence). CDR3 coding DNA: TGTGCCTGGAGTTCCTATGAGATCAATGAGCAGTTCTTC. Translation: CAWSSYEINEQFF.

V gene TRBV19 combines with J gene TRBJ2-2, with D hard to call. The CDR3 totals 15 residues. Deletions cut 6 bases from V and 1 base from J, with 12 bases between. Germline assignment: CDR1 LNHDA and CDR2 SQIVND (reference sequence). The CDR3 region has the DNA TGTGCCAGTAGCACGACGGATGGGAACACCGGGGAGCTGTTTTTT. This codes for CASSTTDGNTGELFF.

The chain carries TRBV2 and TRBJ2-5, with 11 nucleotides matching TRBD1. The J call is doubtful: the DNA matches TRBJ2-7 better. CDR1 SNHLY and CDR2 FYNNEI come from the germline V gene. This CDR3 is built from 13 residues. This CDR3 reads CASSRDRGYEQYF. The CDR3 coding sequence is TGTGCCAGCAGCCGGGACAGGGGGTACGAGCAGTACTTC.

The rearrangement uses TRBV19 and TRBJ1-2; a possible D gene is TRBD1 (6 bases). Looked up from germline, CDR1 is LNHDA and CDR2 is SQIVND (reference sequence). With 8 bases removed from V and 4 bases from J, the gap between germline ends came to 11 bases. This CDR3 is 12 amino acids long. The CDR3 spells CASHRVSYGYTF. CDR3 bases: TGTGCCAGTCACAGGGTTAGCTATGGCTACACCTTC.

The CDR3 protein is CASSLPRGARYEQYF. The CDR3 coding sequence is TGTGCCAGCAGTTTACCACGGGGGGCGAGATACGAGCAGTACTTC. V gene TRBV27 combines with J gene TRBJ2-7; D might be TRBD2 (7 bases). Germline loops: CDR1 MNHEY, CDR2 SMNVEV (reference sequence). With 2 bases removed from V and 4 bases from J, the gap between germline ends came to 15 bases. The CDR3 has 15 residues.

The gene calls are TRBV28 and TRBJ2-7; D unclear. The V end was cut by 2 bases, the J end by 1 base, with 15 bases between. CDR1 is MDHEN and CDR2 is SYDVKM in the germline V gene. This CDR3 has 16 residues. CDR3 amino acids: CASSLPDSRYSYEQYF. CDR3 DNA sequence: TGTGCCAGCAGTTTACCCGACTCGAGATATTCCTACGAGCAGTACTTC.

The chain has TRBV7-2 and TRBJ1-2; D remains ambiguous. CDR3 length: 14 residues. V lost 3 bases to trimming and J lost 7 bases, with 15 bases between them. From germline, CDR1 is SGHTA and CDR2 FQGNSA. This chain's CDR3 is CASSFRQSLFGYTF. CDR3 DNA: TGTGCCAGCAGCTTTAGGCAGAGTCTTTTTGGCTACACCTTC.

The chain uses TRBV7-2 and TRBJ2-1; possible D gene TRBD2, 6 bases. CDR1 and CDR2 from the germline V gene are SGHTA and FQGNSA. This CDR3 spans 13 amino acids. V lost 5 bases, J lost 14 bases, and 19 bases lay in between. The DNA for the CDR3 is TGTGCCAGCAGCCTCGCGGGACTCCAGCGGAAGTTCTTC. Protein sequence: CASSLAGLQRKFF.

This chain joins TRBV30 and TRBJ1-5; 7 bases fit TRBD1. In germline, CDR1 is GTSNPN, CDR2 SVGIG (reference sequence). With 1 base clipped from V and 0 bases from J, the junction kept 3 bases outside the gene matches. CDR3 size: 15 residues. This CDR3 reads CAWSEGQFSNQPQHF. The CDR3 nucleotides read TGTGCCTGGAGTGAGGGACAGTTTAGCAATCAGCCCCAGCATTTT.

J is TRBJ2-5 and V is TRBV4-2, with D possibly being TRBD1 or TRBD2 (5 bases each). CDR1 and CDR2 from the germline V gene are LGHNA and YNFKEQ. The CDR3 consists of 14 residues. Trimming stripped 0 bases from V and 5 bases from J, with 10 bases between. CDR3 nucleotide sequence: TGTGCCAGCAGCCAAGAAGAGGGGAAGGAGACCCAGTACTTC. Translated: CASSQEEGKETQYF.

The rearrangement uses TRBV30 and TRBJ1-5, with 11 bases identical to TRBD1. Germline trimming cut 6 bases from V and 4 bases from J; bases unmatched to any gene: 8. This CDR3 contains 15 residues. Germline CDR1 is GTSNPN and CDR2 is SVGIG (reference sequence). The CDR3 region is CACSTGQGANQPQHF. The CDR3 DNA reads TGTGCCTGTTCTACTGGACAGGGGGCGAATCAGCCCCAGCATTTT.

This rearrangement joins TRBV11-2 to TRBJ2-1, with TRBD2 matching over 7 bases. The CDR3 has 15 residues. Germline V gives CDR1 SGHAT, CDR2 FQNNGV. J was trimmed by 8 bases and V by 5 bases; bases with no gene match: 12. This CDR3 is CASSPVLSGVDEQFF. The DNA of the CDR3 is TGTGCCAGCAGCCCCGTACTAAGCGGGGTAGATGAGCAGTTCTTC.

This clone has more than one count but fewer than ten. The CDR3 sequence: CASSQGGGSNYGYTF. Written as DNA, the CDR3 is TGTGCCAGCAGCCAAGGCGGGGGATCGAACTATGGCTACACCTTC. The chain uses TRBV14 and TRBJ1-2; the D gene is possibly TRBD1 (5 bases). The V end was cut by 1 base, the J end by 2 bases, with 11 bases between. The CDR3 totals 15 residues. Germline CDR1 reads SGHDN; CDR2 reads FVKESK. Full variable domain (rest looked up from reference TRBV14 and TRBJ1-2): EAGVTQFPSHSVIEKGQTVTLRCDPISGHDNLYWYRRVMGKEIKFLLHFVKESKQDESGMPNNRFLAERTGGTYSTLKVQPAELEDSGVYFCASSQGGGSNYGYTFGSGTRLTVV.

V and J are TRBV19 and TRBJ2-7, with TRBD1 identical over 9 bases. The V segment lost 5 bases and the J segment 6 bases; nucleotides outside the gene matches: 17. The CDR3 is 17 amino acids. Germline V gene lookup returns CDR1 LNHDA and CDR2 SQIVND (reference sequence). The chain's CDR3 is CASSRKTGGIQRPEQYF. CDR3 coding DNA: TGTGCCAGTAGTCGAAAGACAGGGGGTATCCAACGACCCGAGCAGTACTTC. The whole variable domain, remainder taken from reference TRBV19 and TRBJ2-7, is DGGITQSPKYLFRKEGQNVTLSCEQNLNHDAMYWYRQDPGQGLRLIYYSQIVNDFQKGDIAEGYSVSREKKESFPLTVTSAQKNPTAFYLCASSRKTGGIQRPEQYFGPGTRLTVT.

The gene calls are TRBV9 and TRBJ2-3; D is uncertain. Trimming shortened V by 3 bases and J by 7 bases, and 12 bases separated the two germline ends. The CDR3 runs to 13 residues. The germline gives CDR1 SGDLS, CDR2 YYNGEE. CDR3 protein: CASSALSLHTQYF. The CDR3 DNA reads TGTGCCAGCAGCGCCCTTTCTCTTCATACGCAGTATTTT.

This clone was seen a single time. J is TRBJ2-3 and V is TRBV6-1; D is uncertain. The germline CDR1 and CDR2 sequences are MNHNS and SASEGT. This CDR3 contains 12 residues. The V end lost 3 bases, the J end lost 2 bases, and 3 bases lay between the germline ends. The chain's CDR3 is CASSDYTDTQYF. CDR3 in DNA: TGTGCCAGCAGTGACTACACAGATACGCAGTATTTT.

V and J are TRBV6-6 and TRBJ2-2, with TRBD2 matching 7 bases. V lost 4 bases and J lost 7; bases outside the gene matches: 6. The CDR3 loop spans 14 amino acids. CDR1 and CDR2 (germline): MNHNY, SVGAGI (reference sequence). This CDR3 is CASSSRLANGELFF. The CDR3 DNA reads as TGTGCCAGCAGTTCCCGACTAGCAAACGGGGAGCTGTTTTTT.

The rearrangement links TRBV19 to TRBJ1-1; D is possibly TRBD1 (6 bases). V lost 3 bases, J lost 0 bases, and 17 bases lay in between. This CDR3 has 17 amino acids. Germline V lookup: CDR1 LNHDA, CDR2 SQIVND (reference sequence). CDR3 DNA: TGTGCCAGTAGTATCCCCAGACTTACAGGGTTGAACACTGAAGCTTTCTTT. Its translation: CASSIPRLTGLNTEAFF.

The chain recombines TRBV9 with TRBJ1-2; 8 bases map to TRBD1. V was pared by 3 bases and J by 8 bases, with 18 bases of the junction left unmatched. The CDR3 is 17 amino acids. Looked up from germline, CDR1 is SGDLS and CDR2 is YYNGEE. The DNA of the CDR3 is TGTGCCAGCAGCGACAACTCTAAAGACAGGGGCGCCTGGGGCTACACCTTC. As protein: CASSDNSKDRGAWGYTF.

The chain combines TRBV10-3 with TRBJ1-1, with D maybe TRBD1 (5 bases). The CDR3 is 14 residues long. The V end lost 2 bases, the J end lost 1 base, and 8 bases lay between the germline ends. Germline values: CDR1 ENHRY, CDR2 SYGVKD. CDR3 bases: TGTGCCATCAGTGAGGGCAGGGAGAACACTGAAGCTTTCTTT. Amino acids: CAISEGRENTEAFF.